These T cell receptor beta chains were read from a single sample in a study of T cells in Graves' hyperthyroidism and ophthalmopathy. TCRdb re-called the multiplex PCR reads through MiXCR, storing one row per CDR3 protein. This sample carries 300,000 to 350,000 distinct CDR3 sequences, approximately 15% of them seen once, and the ten largest clones take about 26%. Source material: blood. The receptors come from a woman in her thirties with Graves' hyperthyroidism. CDR3s include the opening cysteine and the closing phenylalanine or tryptophan. Fields, in order: D gene, J gene, V gene, clone size, CDR3 DNA, CDR3 protein. The D gene is left open where the match is weak. Part of the rows lack a size; the others show once, few, many or a class for expanded clones.

TRBD1 TRBJ2-7 TRBV20-1 NA TGCAGTGCCACCAGACCGGGACAGAGCTCCTACGAGCAGTACTTC CSATRPGQSSYEQYF
TRBD2 TRBJ2-3 TRBV4-3 NA TGCGCCAGCAGCCAAGATCTGGGCACGGGAGGGCATCGATTGTATACGCAGTATTTT CASSQDLGTGGHRLYTQYF
TRBD2 TRBJ2-1 TRBV9 NA TGTGCCAGCAGACCATGGGGGCTAGCGGGAGCTGAGCAGTTCTTC CASRPWGLAGAEQFF
NA TRBJ2-1 TRBV2 many TGTGCCAGCAGTCACGGGGACATTTTAGGAATCAAAATCGAGCAGTTCTTC CASSHGDILGIKIEQFF
NA TRBJ2-3 TRBV5-1 NA TGCGCCAGCAGCTTGGACTCAGGGGTGGGCACAGATACGCAGTATTTT CASSLDSGVGTDTQYF
NA TRBJ2-4 TRBV10-3 once TGTGCCATCAGCACCCCAGCGAGGAACATTCAGTACTTC CAISTPARNIQYF
TRBD1 TRBJ2-3 TRBV5-1 few TGCGCCAGCAGCCCCAGACCTCCGGGACAGGGAAACACAGATACGCAGTATTTT CASSPRPPGQGNTDTQYF
NA TRBJ1-2 TRBV29-1 NA TGCAGCGATGACAGGAGCTATGGCTACACCTTC CSDDRSYGYTF
NA TRBJ1-3 TRBV2 many TGTGCCAGCAGCCCCAGGGGTGGGGGCTCTGGAAACACCATATATTTT CASSPRGGGSGNTIYF
NA TRBJ2-1 TRBV20-1 NA TGCAGTGCTAGACCCAGCTACAATGAGCAGTTCTTC CSARPSYNEQFF
TRBD2 TRBJ2-7 TRBV28 many TGTGCCAGCAGTTTGGCCTCCGCCCGGGGGGCCTACGAGCAGTACTTC CASSLASARGAYEQYF
TRBD2 TRBJ2-7 TRBV11-2 many TGTGCCAGCAGCCCCGGCGGGGGGGCTCCTTACGAGCAGTACTTC CASSPGGGAPYEQYF
TRBD1 TRBJ2-2 TRBV20-1 NA TGCAGTGCTATTACTGGACAGGGGTCCGGGGAGCTGTTTTTT CSAITGQGSGELFF
NA TRBJ1-2 TRBV19 NA TGTGCCAGTAGTATCCAGGGTGCTAACTATGGCTACACCTTC CASSIQGANYGYTF
NA TRBJ2-1 TRBV29-1 many TGCAGCGTTAGAGTTCTCGGTAATGAGCAGTTCTTC CSVRVLGNEQFF
NA TRBJ2-2 TRBV9 few TGTGCCAGCAGCGTAGACGTGGCTAGGGAGCTGTTTTTT CASSVDVARELFF
NA TRBJ2-7 TRBV29-1 NA TGCAGCGTTGCCCCTTCGGGCTACGAGCAGTACTTC CSVAPSGYEQYF
NA TRBJ2-7 TRBV7-2 many TGTGCCAGCAGCTTAGCCCTAGCGAGCTTCGGGTACGAGCAGTACTTC CASSLALASFGYEQYF
NA TRBJ1-2 TRBV6-1 many TGTGCCAGCAGTAGGACCGGGATTAACTATGGCTACACCTTC CASSRTGINYGYTF
NA TRBJ1-1 TRBV27 many TGTGCCAGCAGTTTAGGGTGGGAGAACACTGAAGCTTTCTTT CASSLGWENTEAFF
NA TRBJ1-3 TRBV6-1 many TGTGCCAGCAGTTCGGGGGACCGCTTCTCTGGAAACACCATATATTTT CASSSGDRFSGNTIYF
TRBD2 TRBJ2-1 TRBV12-3/TRBV12-4 NA TGTGCCAGCAGTCTCTATGGGACTAGCGGGAGTTTGCATGAGCAGTTCTTC CASSLYGTSGSLHEQFF